These T cell receptor beta chains were read from a single sample in a study of blood T cells in healthy people across ages. TCRdb ran MiXCR on the 5' RACE reads and lists one entry per CDR3 protein. The sample has approximately 810,000 distinct CDR3 sequences, about 28% seen once. Sequences were obtained from blood. The source of these receptors is a woman older than 75 in good health. Both conserved end residues are part of each CDR3. D genes are given only for firm matches. Some rows mark clone size as missing; the rest say once, few, many or name a class of expanded clone.

V,length,size,J,D,DNA,CDR3
TRBV2,15,few,TRBJ1-2,TRBD1,TGTGCCAGCAGCGTTCAGGGGGCGCGATCCTATGGCTACACCTTC,CASSVQGARSYGYTF
TRBV6-1,17,.,TRBJ2-7,.,TGTGCCAGCAGTGATTATCGAGGTGACGGACTCTCCTACGAGCAGTACTTC,CASSDYRGDGLSYEQYF
TRBV19,17,few,TRBJ2-3,TRBD1,TGTGCCAGTAATTTTAACCGGGACAGGGGATCATCAGATACGCAGTATTTT,CASNFNRDRGSSDTQYF
TRBV7-3,17,.,TRBJ2-1,.,TGTGCCAGCAGCTTATATGGGCAGGCTTCCCCCTACAATGAGCAGTTCTTC,CASSLYGQASPYNEQFF
TRBV24-1,12,.,TRBJ2-2,.,TGTGCCCTGCGGAGAGAGGAGGGGGAGCTGTTTTTT,CALRREEGELFF
TRBV28,15,few,TRBJ1-6,.,TGTGCCAGCAGTCTTAGTCAGGTTCGGGCCCCAGCTCTCCACTTT,CASSLSQVRAPALHF
TRBV5-4,14,.,TRBJ2-1,.,TGTGCCAGCAGCTTTGGTCTCGGGGGCGATGAGCAGTTCTTC,CASSFGLGGDEQFF
TRBV20-1,19,.,TRBJ2-1,TRBD2,TGCAGTGCTAGAGCTCGTCTAGCGGGGGCCCCGAGCTCCTACAATGAGCAGTTCTTC,CSARARLAGAPSSYNEQFF
TRBV7-6,16,.,TRBJ2-1,TRBD2,TGTGCCAGCAGCTTAGGGACTAGCGGGGGGTCGTCGGAGCAGTTCTTC,CASSLGTSGGSSEQFF
TRBV5-5,12,.,TRBJ1-1,.,TGTGCCAGCAGCCGTGGGACCTCTGAAGCTTTCTTT,CASSRGTSEAFF
TRBV12-3/TRBV12-4,15,many,TRBJ2-3,TRBD1,TGTGCCAGCAGTCCAGGGACAGGGCCCACAGATACGCAGTATTTT,CASSPGTGPTDTQYF
TRBV11-2,18,few,TRBJ2-3,.,TGTGCCAGCAGCTTAGGCCGGGGAAGGGGGATTTCCACAGATACGCAGTATTTT,CASSLGRGRGISTDTQYF
TRBV5-1,13,many,TRBJ1-2,.,TGCGCCAGCAGCCTGGACGGCATCTATGGCTACACCTTC,CASSLDGIYGYTF
TRBV4-3,15,.,TRBJ1-1,.,TGCGCCAGCAGCCAAGATTTGGGGGGGTGGGCGGAAGCTTTCTTT,CASSQDLGGWAEAFF
TRBV6-2/TRBV6-3,14,.,TRBJ2-5,TRBD2,TGTGCCAACAGTCAAGCGGGGGGGCCGAAGACCCAGTACTTC,CANSQAGGPKTQYF
TRBV2,16,.,TRBJ1-4,.,TGTACCAGCAGCCGGGACCGAAAGGCAACTAATGAAAAACTGTTTTTT,CTSSRDRKATNEKLFF
TRBV9,15,few,TRBJ2-3,.,TGTGCCAGCAGCGCCACATCTAACGGGCCAGATACGCAGTATTTT,CASSATSNGPDTQYF
TRBV12-3/TRBV12-4,14,few,TRBJ2-2,.,TGTGCCAGCACCCCCATTAGGGACACCGGGGAGCTGTTTTTT,CASTPIRDTGELFF
TRBV20-1,15,.,TRBJ1-5,.,TGCAATGCTAGAGCCGGGGCAGGATTCAATCAGCCCCAGCATTTT,CNARAGAGFNQPQHF
TRBV6-1,19,many,TRBJ2-6,.,TGTGCCAGCCCGTCGCGACTACAGGGTACTAACCCTGGGGCCAACGTCCTGACTTTC,CASPSRLQGTNPGANVLTF
TRBV4-3,15,.,TRBJ1-1,.,TGCGCCAGCAGCCAAGATCTACTGCCAAGCACTGAAGCTTTCTTT,CASSQDLLPSTEAFF
TRBV14,15,many,TRBJ2-7,TRBD1,TGTGCCAGCAGCCACGGGACAGCGACGGCCTACGAGCAGTACTTC,CASSHGTATAYEQYF